The 8 T cell receptor beta chains below come from one sample, sequenced in a study of cytomegalovirus exposure and HLA in healthy donors (dated by TCRdb to about 2017). Library preparation employed the immunoSEQ multiplex PCR assay. The multiplex PCR relied on a mix of 60 forward primers for TCR Vbeta segments and 13 reverse primers for TCR Jbeta segments. The table was pulled from immuneACCESS by TCRdb, which kept in-frame rearrangements only. Such tables lose some clones; where checked, under half of the loss comes from unresolved V genes, and the rest has no known cause. The sample table contains 150,000 to 200,000 clones; only one count was recorded for roughly 78% of them. The top ten clonotypes cover roughly 7.1% of the sample. The sequencing sample was made of PBMCs. The receptors stem from a man in his forties in good health and CMV-seropositive.

The V call is TRBV29-1, the J call TRBJ2-3; 16 positions match TRBD2. J gave up 6 bases and V 6 bases, and 9 bases lay outside the gene matches. Germline V gene lookup returns CDR1 SQVTM and CDR2 ANQGSEA. The CDR3 totals 16 residues. The DNA of the CDR3 is TGCAGCGTCCTAGGGACTAGCGGGGGGGCCTTGGATACGCAGTATTTT. This encodes CSVLGTSGGALDTQYF.

The V and J genes are TRBV2 and TRBJ1-4; TRBD1 agrees at 9 bases. This CDR3 is built from 13 residues. CDR1 and CDR2 (germline): SNHLY, FYNNEI. Trimming at V came to 6 bases and at J to 8 bases, leaving 4 bases not matched to a gene. The CDR3 DNA reads TGTGCCAGCAGGCTGGACAGGGGCGAAAAACTGTTTTTT. This translates into CASRLDRGEKLFF.

The chain is built from TRBV11-2 and TRBJ2-7; TRBD1 matches at 7 bases. Germline-derived CDR1 and CDR2 are SGHAT and FQNNGV. With 5 bases clipped from V and 0 bases from J, the junction kept 7 bases outside the gene matches. The CDR3 contains 15 residues. CDR3 in amino acids: CASSLHRGTSYEQYF. The CDR3 nucleotides are TGTGCCAGCAGCCTACACAGGGGTACCTCCTACGAGCAGTACTTC.

The chain recombines TRBV30 with TRBJ2-7; a possible D gene is TRBD1 (5 bases). The CDR3 runs 13 residues. Between the trimmed V and J ends, which lost 5 bases and 5 bases, there was a span of 16 bases. Germline V CDR1 and CDR2: GTSNPN, SVGIG (reference sequence). This CDR3 is CAWGRQGVHEQYF. The CDR3 nucleotides read TGTGCCTGGGGCCGTCAGGGTGTCCACGAGCAGTACTTC.

V is TRBV6-6 and J is TRBJ2-7; D is unresolved. This CDR3 region has 15 residues. Deletions cut 5 bases from V and 0 bases from J, with 14 bases between. Looked up from germline, CDR1 is MNHNY and CDR2 is SVGAGI (reference sequence). CDR3 residues: CASSRPTLSSYEQYF. In DNA form, the CDR3 reads TGTGCCAGCAGTAGACCGACTCTTAGCTCCTACGAGCAGTACTTC.

The rearrangement joins TRBV29-1 to TRBJ1-2; no firm D call. V was clipped by 1 base and J by 3 bases, with 12 bases between them. This CDR3 has 14 residues. The germline V gene encodes CDR1 SQVTM and CDR2 ANQGSEA. The CDR3 reads CSVEGRNLDYGYTF. The CDR3 nucleotides read TGCAGCGTTGAAGGGAGAAATCTGGACTATGGCTACACCTTC. Full variable domain (missing parts from reference TRBV29-1 and TRBJ1-2): SAVISQKPSRDICQRGTSLTIQCQVDSQVTMMFWYRQQPGQSLTLIATANQGSEATYESGFVIDKFPISRPNLTFSTLTVSNMSPEDSSIYLCSVEGRNLDYGYTFGSGTRLTVV.

The chain recombines TRBV7-2 with TRBJ2-3; TRBD2 matches 10 bases. V dropped 2 bases and J dropped 5; count of bases not matched to a gene: 4. CDR3 length: 15 amino acids. Germline V gives CDR1 SGHTA, CDR2 FQGNSA. CDR3 nucleotide sequence: TGTGCCAGCAGCTTATCAGCTAGCGGGGGAGATACGCAGTATTTT. Encoded protein: CASSLSASGGDTQYF.

The chain couples TRBV7-9 to TRBJ2-5; 13 positions agree with TRBD2. The V gene end was trimmed by 3 bases and the J gene end by 5 bases; junction bases not matched to a gene: 12. The V gene's germline CDR1 is SEHNR and CDR2 FQNEAQ (reference sequence). CDR3 length: 18 residues. This CDR3 is CASSFLPGLAGADETQYF. CDR3 sequence (DNA): TGTGCCAGCAGCTTCTTACCAGGACTAGCGGGGGCGGATGAGACCCAGTACTTC.